Following are 19 T cell receptor beta chains from one sample sequenced in a study of breast tumors, draining lymph nodes, adjacent tissues. TCRdb called the multiplex PCR reads again in MiXCR, with one record for every CDR3 protein. The table records under 150,000 distinct CDR3 sequences, 20% to 25% of them present only once. Breast cancer patients provided tissue from their axillary draining lymph nodes. The sequenced material came from axillary lymph node tissue. The receptors stem from a female donor with breast cancer. Some clones in this sample may be carry-over from other donors' samples.

This chain uses TRBV5-5 with TRBJ1-2, with a tentative D call TRBD1 (5 bases). Trimming removed 1 base from V and 7 bases from J, with 17 bases in between. The CDR3 covers 15 residues. Germline lookup yields CDR1 SGHKS and CDR2 YYEKEE (reference sequence). In nucleotides, the CDR3 is TGTGCCAGCAGCTTGTCGCCAGGGAACTACTGTGGCTACACCTTC. Protein: CASSLSPGNYCGYTF.

This clonotype showed up many times. This sequence joins TRBV7-9 and TRBJ1-2, with 8 bases lining up with TRBD1. With V trimmed by 5 bases and J by 7 bases, 9 bases remained unmatched. Per germline, CDR1 SEHNR and CDR2 FQNEAQ (reference sequence). This CDR3 spans 14 amino acids. CDR3 in DNA: TGTGCCAGCAGCGCCTCAGGGGGCAGGTTTGGCTACACCTTC. Its protein product is CASSASGGRFGYTF.

Comment on this clonotype: A much larger clone differs from this one at a single base, so this may be a read error. Without the conserved terminal phenylalanine or tryptophan, this CDR3 likely stems from a read error. CDR3 DNA: TGTGCTAGTGGTCACCCGGGACCAGCCTACAATGAGCAGTTCTCC. It specifies CASGHPGPAYNEQFS. The chain joins TRBV12-5 to TRBJ2-1; the D call may be TRBD1 or TRBD2 (5 bases each). The CDR3 is made up of 15 amino acids. CDR1 and CDR2 (germline): LGHNT, FRNRAP. V lost 5 bases and J 2 bases, leaving 13 bases between the germline ends.

The chain uses TRBV15 and TRBJ2-5; TRBD1 aligns across 9 bases. The CDR3 is 16 residues long. Germline V lookup: CDR1 LNHNV, CDR2 YYDKDF (reference sequence). Trimming at V came to 3 bases and at J to 1 base, leaving 6 bases not matched to a gene. In nucleotides, the CDR3 is TGTGCCACCAGCAGGGGGACAGGGAAAGGCCAAGAGACCCAGTACTTC. Translated: CATSRGTGKGQETQYF.

This clonotype was seen many times. The rearrangement joins TRBV7-8 to TRBJ2-7; unclear D gene. V lost 1 base and J 3 bases, leaving 16 bases between the germline ends. Germline V gene lookup returns CDR1 SGHVS and CDR2 FQNEAQ. The CDR3 consists of 16 residues. The CDR3 coding sequence is TGTGCCAGCAGCTTAGGGCGGAACCTTTTTTACTACGAGCAGTACTTC. This translates into CASSLGRNLFYYEQYF.

This clonotype was observed at least ten times. The V and J genes are TRBV27 and TRBJ2-1; D might be TRBD1 or TRBD2, each matching 5 bases. Germline CDR1 and CDR2: MNHEY and SMNVEV (reference sequence). This CDR3 contains 16 residues. Trimming left V 5 bases short and J 3 bases short, with 17 bases between. CDR3 DNA sequence: TGTGCCAGCAGTCGAGAACCGGGACGACGCTACAATGAGCAGTTCTTC. As protein: CASSREPGRRYNEQFF.

The chain links TRBV28 to TRBJ2-3; 10 nucleotides line up with TRBD2. The CDR3 is 15 residues long. The germline V gene has CDR1 MDHEN and CDR2 SYDVKM. Trimming removed 3 bases from V and 2 bases from J; junction bases left unmatched: 2. The CDR3 bases are TGTGCCAGCAGTTTGAGCGGGGGGGCCACAGATACGCAGTATTTT. Its translation is CASSLSGGATDTQYF. Based on the CDR3 plus reference TRBV28 and TRBJ2-3, the full variable domain is DVKVTQSSRYLVKRTGEKVFLECVQDMDHENMFWYRQDPGLGLRLIYFSYDVKMKEKGDIPEGYSVSREKKERFSLILESASTNQTSMYLCASSLSGGATDTQYFGPGTRLTVL.

In this sample, this clonotype turned up many times. V is TRBV19 and J is TRBJ2-7; 9 bases agree with TRBD2. Germline loops: CDR1 LNHDA, CDR2 SQIVND (reference sequence). V trimming: 3 bases; J trimming: 3 bases; junction bases outside the gene matches: 9. The CDR3 sequence is 16 residues long. The CDR3 sequence is CASSIQAAGGGYEQYF. CDR3 nucleotide sequence: TGTGCCAGTAGTATTCAGGCGGCGGGAGGGGGCTACGAGCAGTACTTC.

Many counts were recorded for this clonotype. V usage is TRBV7-2 and J usage is TRBJ1-3, with TRBD1 as a possible D gene (6 bases). Trimming cost V 3 bases and J 5 bases, with 11 bases left between them. The CDR3 is 14 residues long. Germline V gene data show CDR1 as SGHTA and CDR2 as FQGNSA. The CDR3: CASSLGGSRNTIYF. CDR3 DNA sequence: TGTGCCAGCAGCTTGGGGGGCAGCCGAAACACCATATATTTT.

In its sample, this clonotype was seen many times. The rearrangement uses TRBV6-2 or TRBV6-3 and TRBJ2-1; 8 bases map to TRBD2. This CDR3 is 14 amino acids long. Germline V lookup: CDR1 MNHEY, CDR2 SVGEGT. V was clipped by 5 bases and J by 4 bases; unmatched bases: 4. The CDR3 protein is CASSIGGEYNEQFF. The CDR3 nucleotides read TGTGCCAGCAGTATCGGGGGGGAATACAATGAGCAGTTCTTC.

There are many counts of this clonotype. The chain joins TRBV2 to TRBJ1-3; TRBD1 matches at 7 bases. The germline CDR1 and CDR2 sequences are SNHLY and FYNNEI. The V gene end was trimmed by 6 bases and the J gene end by 6 bases; junction bases not matched to a gene: 8. The CDR3 covers 14 residues. The CDR3, as DNA: TGTGCCAGCAGCGTACAGGGGTATGAAAACACCATATATTTT. Amino acid sequence: CASSVQGYENTIYF.

With respect to this clonotype: Given the absence of the conserved phenylalanine or tryptophan at the CDR3 end, a read error is likely. The gene calls are TRBV3-1 and TRBJ2-2; D is perhaps TRBD1 (6 bases). CDR1 is LGHDT and CDR2 is YNNKEL in the germline V gene (reference sequence). This CDR3 contains 13 residues. Between the trimmed V and J ends, which lost 5 bases and 3 bases, there was a span of 7 bases. DNA of the CDR3: TGTGCCAGCAGCGGACAGTACACCGGGGAGCTGTTTTCT. Its protein product is CASSGQYTGELFS.

This clonotype has ten or more counts. The V call is TRBV20-1, the J call TRBJ2-1; D tentatively reads TRBD1 or TRBD2 (5 bases each). CDR1 and CDR2 from the germline V gene are DFQATT and SNEGSKA (reference sequence). CDR3 length: 14 residues. V gave up 3 bases and J gave up 4 bases, with 13 bases separating them. The CDR3 is CSARGPETYNEQFF. For the CDR3, the DNA is TGCAGTGCTAGGGGACCGGAGACTTACAATGAGCAGTTCTTC.

This clonotype was recorded a few times. The chain joins TRBV3-1 to TRBJ2-7; TRBD1 matches at 8 bases. J lost 4 bases, V lost 0 bases, and 5 bases had no gene match. CDR3 size: 15 residues. Looked up from germline, CDR1 is LGHDT and CDR2 is YNNKEL (reference sequence). CDR3 loop: CASSQDPGQGYEQYF. The CDR3 DNA reads as TGTGCCAGCAGCCAAGATCCCGGACAGGGTTACGAGCAGTACTTC.

This clonotype was seen ten or more times. This chain joins TRBV6-2 or TRBV6-3 and TRBJ2-5; D call uncertain. The CDR3 has 12 residues. Germline V CDR1 and CDR2: MNHEY, SVGEGT. The V end was cut by 2 bases, the J end by 7 bases, with 8 bases between. CDR3 bases: TGTGCCAGCAGTTACGGGGTGGGGACCCAGTACTTC. This sequence encodes CASSYGVGTQYF.

This clonotype has more than one count but fewer than ten. A much larger clone differs from this one at a single base, so this may be a read error. The chain's CDR3 is CSVSDKSRSYEQYF. The CDR3, as DNA: TGCAGCGTTTCGGATAAATCGCGATCCTACGAGCAGTACTTC. The V and J genes are TRBV29-1 and TRBJ2-7; no reliable D call. Germline V gives CDR1 SQVTM, CDR2 ANQGSEA. Between the trimmed V and J ends, which lost 5 bases and 1 base, there was a span of 15 bases. The CDR3 runs 14 residues.

This clonotype has a count of ten or more. J is TRBJ2-1 and V is TRBV9, with a weak D call TRBD1 (6 bases). Germline CDR1 reads SGDLS; CDR2 reads YYNGEE. CDR3 length: 14 residues. V was clipped by 4 bases and J by 2 bases, with 10 bases between them. The CDR3 sequence is CASSTTGPYNEQFF. CDR3 DNA: TGTGCCAGCAGCACGACAGGACCCTACAATGAGCAGTTCTTC.

This clonotype was observed at least ten times. This sequence joins TRBV4-3 and TRBJ2-1; D ambiguous. Germline values: CDR1 LGHNA, CDR2 YSLEER. The CDR3 has 18 amino acids. The ends were cut back, 0 bases at V and 1 base at J, with 16 bases in the middle. In DNA form, the CDR3 reads TGCGCCAGCAGCCAAGAGGGTCCCGACATAGGGTCCTACAATGAGCAGTTCTTC. Residues: CASSQEGPDIGSYNEQFF.

This clonotype was seen repeatedly, ten times or more. The V and J genes are TRBV19 and TRBJ2-3; maybe TRBD2 (6 bases). V lost 10 bases to trimming and J lost 2 bases, with 25 bases between them. The CDR3 totals 17 residues. The germline gives CDR1 LNHDA, CDR2 SQIVND (reference sequence). The CDR3 region is CATGTFSSDFVTDTQYF. The DNA of the CDR3 is TGTGCCACCGGGACTTTTTCGTCCGATTTCGTCACAGATACGCAGTATTTT.